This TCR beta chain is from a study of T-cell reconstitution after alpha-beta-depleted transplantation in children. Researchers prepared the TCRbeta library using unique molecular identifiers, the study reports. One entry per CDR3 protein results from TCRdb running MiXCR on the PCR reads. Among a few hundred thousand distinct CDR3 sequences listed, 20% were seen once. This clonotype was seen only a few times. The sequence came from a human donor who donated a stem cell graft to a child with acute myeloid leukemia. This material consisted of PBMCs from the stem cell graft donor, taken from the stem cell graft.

CDR3 in amino acids: CASSCPEGGSCYEQYF. The CDR3 nucleotides read TGTGCCAGCAGCTGCCCCGAGGGGGGCTCATGCTACGAGCAGTACTTC. The genes are TRBV7-6 and TRBJ2-7; D might be TRBD1 or TRBD2, each matching 6 bases. The CDR3 runs 16 residues. The V end lost 4 bases, the J end lost 3 bases, and 19 bases lay between the germline ends. The germline V gene encodes CDR1 SGHVS and CDR2 FNYEAQ.